This T cell receptor beta chain originates from a study of T and B cells in COVID-19 patients. The overall study: Most recovered patients had mild to moderate COVID-19 treated as outpatients. Study observations and caveats: Active COVID-19 showed highly clonal TRB repertoires; recovery showed diversity and richness above healthy donors.

For this clonotype: The antigen is not known.

Per germline, CDR1 SGHTA and CDR2 FQGNSA. This CDR3 is built from 14 residues. Trimming removed 5 bases from V and 0 bases from J, with 10 bases in between. TRB was amplified from around 230-520 ng of blood genomic DNA. TRB rearrangements were amplified by multiplex PCR with BIOMED2 TRB-A/B primers. TCRdb fed the multiplex PCR reads into MiXCR, producing one record per CDR3 protein. The sample holds approximately 16,000 distinct CDR3 sequences, under 30% seen once. The sequencing sample was made of blood. The rearrangement uses TRBV7-2 and TRBJ1-1, with D perhaps matching TRBD1 (6 bases). The receptor was derived from a human donor who had recovered from COVID-19. The CDR3 sequence: CASSPDRMNTEAFF. The CDR3 DNA reads as TGTGCCAGCAGCCCAGACAGGATGAACACTGAAGCTTTCTTT.